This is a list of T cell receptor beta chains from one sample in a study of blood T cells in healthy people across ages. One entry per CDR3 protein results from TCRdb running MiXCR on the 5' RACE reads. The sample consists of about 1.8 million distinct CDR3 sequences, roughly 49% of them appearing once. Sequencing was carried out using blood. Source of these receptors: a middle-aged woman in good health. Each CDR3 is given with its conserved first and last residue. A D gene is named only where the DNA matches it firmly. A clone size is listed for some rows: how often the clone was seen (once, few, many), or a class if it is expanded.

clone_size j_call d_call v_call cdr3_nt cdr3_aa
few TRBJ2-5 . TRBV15 TGTGCCACCAGCATGGCCGCCTCTCTCGAGACCCAGTACTTC CATSMAASLETQYF
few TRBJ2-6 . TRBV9 TGTGCCAGCAGCGCCCACCCCCTCCTCGGGGCCAACGTCCTGACTTTC CASSAHPLLGANVLTF
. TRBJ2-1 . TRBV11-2 TGTGCCAGCAGACGAGGCCCCGGGCGCGAGCAGTTCTTC CASRRGPGREQFF
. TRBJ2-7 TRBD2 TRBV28 TGTGCCAGCAAGGCGGGGGTAAGCTCCTACGAGCAGTACTTC CASKAGVSSYEQYF
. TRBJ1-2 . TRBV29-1 TGCAGCGTTCCGCGGACGGGAAATTCGGGCTATGGCTACACCTTC CSVPRTGNSGYGYTF
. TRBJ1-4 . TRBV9 TGTGCCAGCAGCCCACGCATGGGGGGCCTCGATAATGAAAAACTGTTTTTT CASSPRMGGLDNEKLFF
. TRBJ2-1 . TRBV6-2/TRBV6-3 TGTGCCAGCAGTCCCGAAGGGCGAATCTCCTACAATGAGCAGTTCTTC CASSPEGRISYNEQFF
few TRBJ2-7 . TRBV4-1 TGCGCCAGCAGCCAAGATAGGAGGGGCTCCTACGAGCAGTACTTC CASSQDRRGSYEQYF
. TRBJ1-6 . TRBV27 TGTGCCAGCAGTGTGACCGAAGCCCAGAATTCACCCCTCCACTTT CASSVTEAQNSPLHF
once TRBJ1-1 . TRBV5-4 TGTGCCAGCAGCTTCGAGGGTCGGAACACTGAAGCTTTCTTT CASSFEGRNTEAFF
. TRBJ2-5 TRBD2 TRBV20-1 TGCAGTGCTAGCGAGCGGGGGGCCCAAGAGACCCAGTACTTC CSASERGAQETQYF
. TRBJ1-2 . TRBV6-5 TGTGCCAGCAGGGCTCGGAGAGAGAACTATGGCTACACCTTC CASRARRENYGYTF
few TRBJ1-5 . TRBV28 TGTGCCAGCCACGGACGTGACGAGGGGGGATACAATCAGCCCCAGCATTTT CASHGRDEGGYNQPQHF
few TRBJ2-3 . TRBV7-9 TGTGCCAGCACCTCCCCCCCCCGCACAGATACGCAGTATTTT CASTSPPRTDTQYF
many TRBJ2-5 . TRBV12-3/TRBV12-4 TGTGCCAGCAGTTTGTGGGGCCAAGAGACCCAGTACTTC CASSLWGQETQYF
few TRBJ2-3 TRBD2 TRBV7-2 TGTGCCAGCAGCCGGAGCGGGGGGGTAGATACGCAGTATTTT CASSRSGGVDTQYF
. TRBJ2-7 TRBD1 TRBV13 TGTGCCAGCAGTCAGAAGGGGACAGGGGTGGTATACGAGCAGTACTTC CASSQKGTGVVYEQYF
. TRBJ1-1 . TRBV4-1 TGCGCCAGCAGCCAAGGCGTCGACGTTACGGGGAACACTGAAGCTTTCTTT CASSQGVDVTGNTEAFF
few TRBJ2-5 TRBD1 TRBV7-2 TGTGCCAGCAGCTACAGGGGATTGTGGCAAGAGACCCAGTACTTC CASSYRGLWQETQYF
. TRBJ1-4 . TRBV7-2 TGTGCCAGCAGCTGGAGGGTTGCAACTAATGAAAAACTGTTTTTT CASSWRVATNEKLFF
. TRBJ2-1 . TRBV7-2 TGTGCCAGCAGCTTAGGGGCGGTTCTAAGGGGTGTGCAGTTCTTC CASSLGAVLRGVQFF
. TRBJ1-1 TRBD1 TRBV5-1 TGCGCCAGCAGCCCCGCCGGGACAGGGAGAGAGAACACTGAAGCTTTCTTT CASSPAGTGRENTEAFF
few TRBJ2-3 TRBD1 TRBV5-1 TGCGCCAGCAGCTCTACCACCCCGGGACAGGGACCAGATACGCAGTATTTT CASSSTTPGQGPDTQYF
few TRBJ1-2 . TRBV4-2 TGTGCCAGCAGCCAAGAGGAGGGACCCCGGGGCGGTGTTGGCTACACCTTC CASSQEEGPRGGVGYTF
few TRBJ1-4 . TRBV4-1 TGCGCCAGCAGCCAAGTCCAGAGTAATGAAAAACTGTTTTTT CASSQVQSNEKLFF
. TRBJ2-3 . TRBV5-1 TGCGCCAGCAGCCAGAGGGCTATGTCAGATACGCAGTATTTT CASSQRAMSDTQYF
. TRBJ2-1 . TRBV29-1 TGCAGCGTCGTCGGCTCCAGGAGGAGCTCCTACAATGAGCAGTTCTTC CSVVGSRRSSYNEQFF
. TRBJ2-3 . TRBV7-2 TGTGCCAGCGGCTGGGGACCCGAAAGCACAGATACGCAGTATTTT CASGWGPESTDTQYF
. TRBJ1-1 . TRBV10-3 TGTGCCATCGGGAACACTGAAGCTTTCTTT CAIGNTEAFF
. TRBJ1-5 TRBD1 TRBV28 TGTGCCAGCAGAAAACAGGGGGTTACTAATCAGCCCCAGCATTTT CASRKQGVTNQPQHF
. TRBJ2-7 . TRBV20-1 TGCAGTGCTAGGCCGGGAGCTCTTTCCTACGAGCAGTACTTC CSARPGALSYEQYF
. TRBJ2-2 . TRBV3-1 TGTGCCAGCAGCCAAGAATTTCAGTTTGCCGGGGAGCTGTTTTTT CASSQEFQFAGELFF
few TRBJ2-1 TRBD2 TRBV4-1 TGCGCCAGCAGCCAAGAGGGGTTAGCGGGGGGGTTCCGGGAGCAGTTCTTC CASSQEGLAGGFREQFF
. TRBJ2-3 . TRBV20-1 TGCAGTGCCCGTTTGACAGGGGACGGGGGGGGTACGCAGTATTTT CSARLTGDGGGTQYF
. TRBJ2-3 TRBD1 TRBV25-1 TGTGCCAGCAGTAAGGGGGCGGGAGATACGCAGTATTTT CASSKGAGDTQYF
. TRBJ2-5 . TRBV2 TGTGCCAGCAGTGAAGGGGCGGGGCCCAGGATCCAAGAGACCCAGTACTTC CASSEGAGPRIQETQYF
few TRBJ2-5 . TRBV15 TGTGCCACCAGCAGAGAATCGGTCCAAGAGACCCAGTACTTC CATSRESVQETQYF
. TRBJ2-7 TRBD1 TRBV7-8 TGTGCCAGCAGCTTATTGGGACAGGGGCATCAGTACTTC CASSLLGQGHQYF
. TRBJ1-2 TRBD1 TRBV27 TGTGCCAGCAGTCCCCACCGGGCAGGGGGCGACGCTGGTGGCTACACCTTC CASSPHRAGGDAGGYTF
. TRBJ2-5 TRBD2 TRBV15 TGTGCCACCAGCGGGAGGGTCCGGAGAAGGATGGATGAGCAGTACTTC CATSGRVRRRMDEQYF
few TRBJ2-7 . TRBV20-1 TGCAGTGCTAGAGATCCCCCGGTTTCCTACGAGCAGTACTTC CSARDPPVSYEQYF
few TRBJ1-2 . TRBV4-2 TGCGCCAGCAGCCAAGTTACTGCTAACTATGGCTACACCTTC CASSQVTANYGYTF
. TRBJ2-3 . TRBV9 TGTGCCAGCAGCGACGGCGGCCGCGTCGCAGATACGCAGTATTTT CASSDGGRVADTQYF
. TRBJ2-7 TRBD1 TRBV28 TGTGCCACGACCGGGACAGGGGCTTACGAGCAGTACTTC CATTGTGAYEQYF
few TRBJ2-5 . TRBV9 TGTGCCAGCAGCGTAGCGCCCATTCCAGGAGAGACCCAGTACTTC CASSVAPIPGETQYF
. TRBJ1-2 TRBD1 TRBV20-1 TGCAGTGCTAGCCCTGACAGGGTGGGTGGCTACACCTTC CSASPDRVGGYTF
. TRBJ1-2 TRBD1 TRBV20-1 TGCAGTGCGGAGGACAGGGGCCCTAACTATGGCTACACCTTC CSAEDRGPNYGYTF
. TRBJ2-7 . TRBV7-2 TGTGCCAGCAGCTTAGGAGGACGGGTCTCCTACGAGCAGTACTTC CASSLGGRVSYEQYF
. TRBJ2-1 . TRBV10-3 TGTGCCATCAGTGAGGGCGGGCCAGGGTCCCGGAATGAGCAGTTCTTC CAISEGGPGSRNEQFF
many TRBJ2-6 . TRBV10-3 TGTGCCATCAGTGATCCGACCCACTCTGGGGCCAACGTCCTGACTTTC CAISDPTHSGANVLTF
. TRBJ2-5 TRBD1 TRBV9 TGTGCCAGCACACTGGGACAGGGGTACCAAGAGACCCAGTACTTC CASTLGQGYQETQYF
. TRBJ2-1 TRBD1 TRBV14 TGTGCCAGCAGTCGGGACGGGACAGGGATTTTCAATGAGCAGTTCTTC CASSRDGTGIFNEQFF